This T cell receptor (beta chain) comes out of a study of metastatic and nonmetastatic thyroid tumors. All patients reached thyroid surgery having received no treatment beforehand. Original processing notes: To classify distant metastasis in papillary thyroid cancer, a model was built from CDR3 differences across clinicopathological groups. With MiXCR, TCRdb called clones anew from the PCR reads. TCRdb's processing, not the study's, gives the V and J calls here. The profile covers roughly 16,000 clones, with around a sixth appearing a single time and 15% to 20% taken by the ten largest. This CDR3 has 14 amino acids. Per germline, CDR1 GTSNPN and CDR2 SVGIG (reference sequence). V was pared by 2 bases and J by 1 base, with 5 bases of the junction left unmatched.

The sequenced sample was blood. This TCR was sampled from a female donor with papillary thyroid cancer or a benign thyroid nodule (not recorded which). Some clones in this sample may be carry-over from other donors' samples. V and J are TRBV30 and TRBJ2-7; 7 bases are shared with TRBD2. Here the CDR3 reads CAWSRLATSYEQYF. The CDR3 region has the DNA TGTGCCTGGAGTCGACTAGCAACTTCCTACGAGCAGTACTTC.